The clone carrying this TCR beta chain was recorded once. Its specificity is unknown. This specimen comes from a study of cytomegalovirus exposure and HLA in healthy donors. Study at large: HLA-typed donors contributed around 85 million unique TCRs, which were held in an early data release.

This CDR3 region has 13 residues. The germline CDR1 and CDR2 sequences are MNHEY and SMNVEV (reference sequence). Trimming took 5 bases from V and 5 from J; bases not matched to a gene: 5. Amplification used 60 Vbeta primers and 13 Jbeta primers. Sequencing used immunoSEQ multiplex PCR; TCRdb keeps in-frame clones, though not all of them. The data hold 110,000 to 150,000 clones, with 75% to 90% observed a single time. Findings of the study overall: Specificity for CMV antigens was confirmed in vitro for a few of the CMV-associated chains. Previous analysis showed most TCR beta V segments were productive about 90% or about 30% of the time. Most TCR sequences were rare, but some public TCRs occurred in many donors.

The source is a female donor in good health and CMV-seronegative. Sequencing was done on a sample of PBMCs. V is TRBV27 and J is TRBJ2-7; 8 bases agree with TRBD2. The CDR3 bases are TGTGCCAGCAGTCACCCGGGGGGGCACGAGCAGTACTTC. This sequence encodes CASSHPGGHEQYF.